This entry concerns a single T cell receptor (beta chain). Antigen: not known. Via MiXCR, TCRdb re-called the 5' RACE reads, giving one row per CDR3 protein. The sample contains around 390,000 distinct CDR3 sequences, about 15% of which appear only once. The trim removed 4 bases at V and 4 bases at J, leaving 6 bases unmatched. The germline V gene has CDR1 SGHDT and CDR2 YYEEEE. The CDR3 has 15 amino acids. This sample is drawn from a study of T-cell memory formation after mild COVID-19. Study conclusions and caveats: The authors did not confirm SARS-CoV-2 specificity of second-wave clones peaking day 37. Certain responding clones were present in pre-infection memory, suggesting participation of cross-reactive memory. CD8+ contracting clones occupied EMRA, while CD4+ ones occupied mainly CM and EM.

The sequence was obtained from a man younger than 35 who had mild COVID-19 (a few samples of this study predate the infection). Cell type and time point are not known. Sample: PBMCs or a T cell subset sorted from them (not recorded which). This chain joins TRBV5-6 and TRBJ2-7, with 12 positions matching TRBD1. In DNA form, the CDR3 reads TGTGCCAGCAGCCACGGGACAGGGGGCTTGTACGAGCAGTACTTC. This gives the protein CASSHGTGGLYEQYF.